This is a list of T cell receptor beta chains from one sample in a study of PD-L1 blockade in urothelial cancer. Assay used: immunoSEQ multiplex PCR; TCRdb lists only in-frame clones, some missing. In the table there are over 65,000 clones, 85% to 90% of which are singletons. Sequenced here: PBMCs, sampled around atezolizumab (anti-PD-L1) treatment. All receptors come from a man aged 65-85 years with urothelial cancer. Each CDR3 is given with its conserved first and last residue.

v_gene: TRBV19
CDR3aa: CASSPTILPQHF

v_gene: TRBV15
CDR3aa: CATSRDRTSGRGTDTQYF

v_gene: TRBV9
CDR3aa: CASSAGTSGKSLNTGELFF

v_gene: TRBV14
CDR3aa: CASSFTENYGYTF

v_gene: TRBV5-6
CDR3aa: CASSAGVGNQPQHF

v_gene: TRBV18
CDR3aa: CASSPAAGEKLFF

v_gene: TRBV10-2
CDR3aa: CASTVGQGRGGIRTGELFF

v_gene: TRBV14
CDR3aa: CASSQLGHTGNEQFF

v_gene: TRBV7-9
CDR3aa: CASSLETNTEAFF

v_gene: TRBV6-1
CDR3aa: CASSGGLAGGPGTLFF

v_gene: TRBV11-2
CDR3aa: CASTRTSGSYEQYF

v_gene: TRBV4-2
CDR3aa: CASSQVLAGRQETQYF

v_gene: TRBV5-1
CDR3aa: CASSTRAGDVGEQYF

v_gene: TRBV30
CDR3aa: CAWSVEGTHAELFF

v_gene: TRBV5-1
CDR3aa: CASRRESTGELFF

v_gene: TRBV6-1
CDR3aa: CASIGGTTGELFF

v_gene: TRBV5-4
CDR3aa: CASSGGWGQPNSYEQYF

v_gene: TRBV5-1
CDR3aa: CASSGTGRETQYF

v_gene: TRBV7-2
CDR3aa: CASSSGVNQPQHF

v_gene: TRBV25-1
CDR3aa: CASSEFTQGTQFF

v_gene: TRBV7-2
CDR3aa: CASSLGTGTGNHEQYF

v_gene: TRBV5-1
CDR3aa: CASSSGTGGYQETQYF

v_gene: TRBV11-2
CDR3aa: CASSFSRAGGSYEQYF

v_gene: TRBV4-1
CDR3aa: CASSQWGGRTGELFF

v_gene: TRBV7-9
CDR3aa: CASSYSGNYNEQFF

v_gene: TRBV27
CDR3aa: CASSFSNSYNEQFF

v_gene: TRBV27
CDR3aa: CASSPGTGTHEQYF

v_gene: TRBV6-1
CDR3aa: CASSDGGLADLGRYYNEQFF

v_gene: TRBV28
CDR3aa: CASSISLTEWGTDTQYF

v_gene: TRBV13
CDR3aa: CASSSLLSYNEQFF

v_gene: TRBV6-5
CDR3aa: CASSYEGQGRYGYTF

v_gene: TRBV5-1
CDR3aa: CASSLSPGAGANVLTF

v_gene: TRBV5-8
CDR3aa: CASSPQGGPRETQYF

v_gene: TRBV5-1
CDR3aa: CASRRGSRLEWETQYF

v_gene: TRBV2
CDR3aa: CASSSGSTDTQYF

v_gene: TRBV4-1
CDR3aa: CASSQGGRDYEQYF

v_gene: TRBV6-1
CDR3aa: CASSEGAYSNQPQHF

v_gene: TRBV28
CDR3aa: CASSFTGGRVPYEQYF

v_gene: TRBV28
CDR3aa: CASSLGTSIGNQPQHF

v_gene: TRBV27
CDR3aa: CASSLDRIMNTEAFF

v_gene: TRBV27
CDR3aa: CASSLSLAGGHEQYF

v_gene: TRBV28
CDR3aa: CASSLSGLLTGELFF

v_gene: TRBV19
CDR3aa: CASSIGGGTEAFF

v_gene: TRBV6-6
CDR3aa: CASSPRTSGRAGEQFF

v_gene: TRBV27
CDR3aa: CASSLSGAISGANVLTF

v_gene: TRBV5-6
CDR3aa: CASSLRTTGGREQYF

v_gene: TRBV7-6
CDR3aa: CASSLVSGGRDTQYF

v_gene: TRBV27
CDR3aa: CASSLLPGAYEQYF

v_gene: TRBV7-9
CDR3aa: CASSLALRDYGELETQYF